Listed below are T cell receptor beta chains from one sample, sequenced in a study of blood T cell repertoires in COVID-19. Sequencing was performed with immunoSEQ multiplex PCR; in TCRdb, only in-frame clones are kept and a portion is missing. The sample carries about 150,000 clones, 75% to 80% recorded once. The sample consisted of peripheral blood. The receptors were sampled from a man older than 75 with acute or convalescent COVID-19. The CDR3 runs from the conserved cysteine through the conserved F or W. Each record gives: clone size, V gene, D gene, J gene, CDR3 DNA, CDR3 protein. The D gene is left open where the match is weak. The size of a clone is reported for some rows only, either as once, few or many, or as a class for expanded clones.

>.|TRBV27|TRBD1|TRBJ1-5
TGTGCCAGCAGACCTATGACGGGACAGGGCAATCAGCCCCAGCATTTT
CASRPMTGQGNQPQHF
>.|TRBV10-2|.|TRBJ1-2
TGCGCCAGCAGTGAGTCGATCGCAGGGGATGGCTACACCTTC
CASSESIAGDGYTF
>once|TRBV5-4|.|TRBJ1-1
TGTGCCAGCAGCTTGGCCAGGGATCCCGAAGCTTTCTTT
CASSLARDPEAFF
>once|TRBV19|TRBD2|TRBJ2-3
TGTGCCAGTATTCAGGCAGCGGGGAGCACAGATACGCAGTATTTT
CASIQAAGSTDTQYF
>.|TRBV4-1|.|TRBJ1-2
TGCGCCAGCAGCCCCCCCAATCGGGGGAGGGCCTATGGCTACACCTTC
CASSPPNRGRAYGYTF
>once|TRBV10-1|TRBD1|TRBJ2-4
TGCGCCAGCAGCCGTGGACAGGGGAGGGCCAAAAACATTCAGTACTTC
CASSRGQGRAKNIQYF
>.|TRBV19|.|TRBJ2-3
TGTGCCAGTAGTGAGAGGACAGATACGCAGTATTTT
CASSERTDTQYF
>.|TRBV2|.|TRBJ2-4
TGTGCCAGCAGTGAAGCCGGGACTTACAAAAACATTCAGTACTTC
CASSEAGTYKNIQYF
>.|TRBV15|TRBD1|TRBJ1-5
TGTGCCACCAGCCCGCGGACAGGGGTCAATCAGCCCCAGCATTTT
CATSPRTGVNQPQHF
>.|TRBV18|TRBD1|TRBJ2-5
TGTGCCAGCTCACCCACGGGGACAGGAGGCGGGGAGACCCAGTACTTC
CASSPTGTGGGETQYF
>.|TRBV5-1|TRBD1|TRBJ1-1
TGCGCCAGCAGCTCTGGGGGACAGGGGATTGAAGCTTTCTTT
CASSSGGQGIEAFF
>few|TRBV7-2|.|TRBJ2-3
TGTGCCAGCAGCTCCGGGACTCCTAGCACAGATACGCAGTATTTT
CASSSGTPSTDTQYF
>.|TRBV6-1|.|TRBJ1-2
TGTGCCAGCAGTGAAGGGGGCACCTATGGCTACACCTTC
CASSEGGTYGYTF
>.|TRBV24-1|.|TRBJ1-1
TGTGCCACCAGTGCCCAGGACAGAATCCGTGGAGCTTTCTTT
CATSAQDRIRGAFF
>.|TRBV4-1|.|TRBJ2-5
TGCGCCAGCAGTTTTCTTCGCGGGGAGACCCAGTACTTC
CASSFLRGETQYF
>.|TRBV30|.|TRBJ1-3
TGTGCCTGGGCCCGGGGCTCTGGAAACACCATATATTTT
CAWARGSGNTIYF
>.|TRBV10-3|TRBD2|TRBJ2-2
TGTGCCATCAGTAAATCTAGCGGGGCCTTGAACACCGGGGAGCTGTTTTTT
CAISKSSGALNTGELFF
>few|TRBV28|TRBD1|TRBJ2-2
TGTGCCAGCAGTTTACCCGGGACAGGGGCGGGGGAGCTGTTTTTT
CASSLPGTGAGELFF
>many|TRBV11-2|.|TRBJ1-1
TGTGCCAGCAGCATCACTGGACAGAACACTGAAGCTTTCTTT
CASSITGQNTEAFF
>.|TRBV7-2|TRBD1|TRBJ1-5
TGTGCCAGCAGCTCCAATCCAGGGGGCGCGGGTCAGCCCCAGCATTTT
CASSSNPGGAGQPQHF
>.|TRBV18|TRBD1|TRBJ2-7
TGTGCCAGCTCACCACGAGCGGACAGGGCCCCTTGGGAGCAGTACTTC
CASSPRADRAPWEQYF
>.|TRBV6-4|.|TRBJ1-5
TGTGCCAGCAGTGGCCAGGTGAATCAGCCCCAGCATTTT
CASSGQVNQPQHF
>.|TRBV18|TRBD1|TRBJ1-1
TGTGCCAGCTCACCACAGGTCAGGGGGCGGAACACTGAAGCTTTCTTT
CASSPQVRGRNTEAFF
>few|TRBV4-2|.|TRBJ1-1
TGTGCCAGCAGCCAAGACCAGGGGCTGGCTGAAGCTTTCTTT
CASSQDQGLAEAFF